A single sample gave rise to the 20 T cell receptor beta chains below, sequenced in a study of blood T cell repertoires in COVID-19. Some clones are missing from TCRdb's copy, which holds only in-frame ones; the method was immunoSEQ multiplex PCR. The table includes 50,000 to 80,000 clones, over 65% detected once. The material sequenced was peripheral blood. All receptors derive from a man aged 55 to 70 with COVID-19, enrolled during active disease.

The CDR3 DNA follows: TGCGCCAGCAGCCAAGGGATCCCAGGGGCTGGAAACACCATATATTTT. Its protein is CASSQGIPGAGNTIYF. V and J are TRBV4-1 and TRBJ1-3; perhaps TRBD1 as D (6 bases). There are 16 residues in the CDR3. Per the germline V gene, CDR1 is MGHRA and CDR2 is YSYEKL. V lost 1 base and J lost 2, with 12 bases in between.

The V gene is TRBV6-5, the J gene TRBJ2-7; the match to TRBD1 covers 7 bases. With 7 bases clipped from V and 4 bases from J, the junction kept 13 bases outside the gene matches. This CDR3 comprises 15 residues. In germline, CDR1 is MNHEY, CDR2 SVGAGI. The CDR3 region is CASTLRSGRGYEQYF. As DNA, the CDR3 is TGTGCCAGCACCTTGAGGTCGGGCAGGGGGTACGAGCAGTACTTC.

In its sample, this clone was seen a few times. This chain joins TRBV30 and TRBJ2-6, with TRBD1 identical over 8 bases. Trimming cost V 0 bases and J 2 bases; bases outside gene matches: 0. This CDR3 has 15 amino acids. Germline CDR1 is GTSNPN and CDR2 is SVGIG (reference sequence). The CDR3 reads CAWSVQGAGANVLTF. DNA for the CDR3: TGTGCCTGGAGTGTACAGGGGGCTGGGGCCAACGTCCTGACTTTC.

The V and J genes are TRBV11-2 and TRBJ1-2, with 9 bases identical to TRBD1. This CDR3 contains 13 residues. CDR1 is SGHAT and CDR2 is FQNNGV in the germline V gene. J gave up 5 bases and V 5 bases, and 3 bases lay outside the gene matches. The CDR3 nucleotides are TGTGCCAGCAGCCGACAGGGGGGATATGGCTACACCTTC. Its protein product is CASSRQGGYGYTF.

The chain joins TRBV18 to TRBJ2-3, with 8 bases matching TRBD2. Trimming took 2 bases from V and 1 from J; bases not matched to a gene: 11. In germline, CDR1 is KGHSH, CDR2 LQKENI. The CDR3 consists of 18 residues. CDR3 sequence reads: CASSPWEREPEGTDTQYF. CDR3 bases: TGTGCCAGCTCACCATGGGAGCGGGAGCCCGAGGGCACAGATACGCAGTATTTT.

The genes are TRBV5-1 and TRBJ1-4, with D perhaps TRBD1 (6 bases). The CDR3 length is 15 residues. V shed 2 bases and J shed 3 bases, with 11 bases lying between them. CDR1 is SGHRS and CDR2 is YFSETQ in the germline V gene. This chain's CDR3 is CASSFQGSPNEKLFF. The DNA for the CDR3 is TGCGCCAGCAGCTTCCAGGGGAGCCCTAATGAAAAACTGTTTTTT.

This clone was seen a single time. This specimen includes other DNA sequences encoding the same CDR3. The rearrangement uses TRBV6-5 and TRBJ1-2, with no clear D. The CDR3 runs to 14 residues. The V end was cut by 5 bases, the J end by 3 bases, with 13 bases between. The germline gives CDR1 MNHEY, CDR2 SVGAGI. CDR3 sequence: CASSNSRRDYGYTF. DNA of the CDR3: TGTGCCAGCAGTAATTCCAGACGGGACTATGGCTACACCTTC.

CDR3 in DNA: TGTGCCAGCAGTTACGACAGGGTGAACACTGAAGCTTTCTTT. Its translation: CASSYDRVNTEAFF. This chain joins TRBV6-5 and TRBJ1-1; 7 nucleotides line up with TRBD1. The CDR3 spans 14 residues. Trimming removed 2 bases from V and 0 bases from J; junction bases left unmatched: 0. The germline gives CDR1 MNHEY, CDR2 SVGAGI.

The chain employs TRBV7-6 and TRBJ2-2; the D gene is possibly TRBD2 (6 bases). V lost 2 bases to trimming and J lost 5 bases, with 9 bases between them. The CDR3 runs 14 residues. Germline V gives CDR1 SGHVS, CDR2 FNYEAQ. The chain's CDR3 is CASSLLAETGELFF. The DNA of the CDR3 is TGTGCCAGCAGCTTATTAGCGGAGACCGGGGAGCTGTTTTTT.

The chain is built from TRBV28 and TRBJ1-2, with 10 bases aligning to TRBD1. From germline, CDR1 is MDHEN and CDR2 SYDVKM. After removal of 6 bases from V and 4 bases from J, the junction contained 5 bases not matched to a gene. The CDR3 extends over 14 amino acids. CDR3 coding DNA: TGTGCCAGCAGGATCGGGACAGGGGCCTATGGCTACACCTTC. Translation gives CASRIGTGAYGYTF.

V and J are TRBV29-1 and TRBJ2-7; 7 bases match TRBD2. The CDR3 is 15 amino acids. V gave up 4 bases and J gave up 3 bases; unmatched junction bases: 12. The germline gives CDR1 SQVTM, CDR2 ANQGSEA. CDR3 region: CSVVRSLAENYEQYF. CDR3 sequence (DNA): TGCAGCGTTGTTAGGAGTCTAGCGGAAAACTACGAGCAGTACTTC.

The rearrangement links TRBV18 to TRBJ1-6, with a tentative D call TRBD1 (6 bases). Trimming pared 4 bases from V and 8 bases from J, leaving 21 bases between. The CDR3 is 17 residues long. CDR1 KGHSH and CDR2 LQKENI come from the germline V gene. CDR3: CASSQFRGTPSDSPLHF. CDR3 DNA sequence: TGTGCCAGCTCACAATTTAGGGGGACACCTTCGGATTCACCCCTCCACTTT.

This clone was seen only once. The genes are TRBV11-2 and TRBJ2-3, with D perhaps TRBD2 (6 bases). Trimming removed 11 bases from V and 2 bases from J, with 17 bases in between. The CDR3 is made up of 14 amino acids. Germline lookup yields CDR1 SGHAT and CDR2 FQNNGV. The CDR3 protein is CAGGKEGATDTQYF. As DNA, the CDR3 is TGTGCCGGGGGGAAAGAGGGCGCCACAGATACGCAGTATTTT.

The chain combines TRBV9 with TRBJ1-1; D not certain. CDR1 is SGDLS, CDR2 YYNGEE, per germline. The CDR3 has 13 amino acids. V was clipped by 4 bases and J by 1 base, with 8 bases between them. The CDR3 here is CASSRGQNTEAFF. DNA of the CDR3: TGTGCCAGCAGCCGAGGGCAGAACACTGAAGCTTTCTTT.

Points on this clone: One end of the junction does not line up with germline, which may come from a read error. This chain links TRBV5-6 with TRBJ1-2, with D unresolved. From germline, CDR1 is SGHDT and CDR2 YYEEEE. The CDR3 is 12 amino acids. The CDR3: CASSLARGRYTF. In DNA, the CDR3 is TGTGCCAGCAGTTTGGCGAGAGGGCGCTACACCTTC. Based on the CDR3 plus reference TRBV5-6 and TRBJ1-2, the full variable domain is DAGVTQSPTHLIKTRGQQVTLRCSPKSGHDTVSWYQQALGQGPQFIFQYYEEEERQRGNFPDRFSGHQFPNYSSELNVNALLLGDSALYLCASSLARGRYTFGSGTRLTVV.

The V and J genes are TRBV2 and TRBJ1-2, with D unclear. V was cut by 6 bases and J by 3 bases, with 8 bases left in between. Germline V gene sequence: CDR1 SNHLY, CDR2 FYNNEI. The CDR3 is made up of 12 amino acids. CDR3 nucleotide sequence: TGTGCCAGCAGGGAGCACCACTATGGCTACACCTTC. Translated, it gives CASREHHYGYTF.

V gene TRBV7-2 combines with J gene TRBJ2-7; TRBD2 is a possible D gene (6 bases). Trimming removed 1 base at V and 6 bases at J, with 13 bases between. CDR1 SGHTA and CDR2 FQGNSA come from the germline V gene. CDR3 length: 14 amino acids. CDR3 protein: CASSLGLGVLEQYF. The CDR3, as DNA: TGTGCCAGCAGCTTAGGACTAGGGGTCCTCGAGCAGTACTTC.

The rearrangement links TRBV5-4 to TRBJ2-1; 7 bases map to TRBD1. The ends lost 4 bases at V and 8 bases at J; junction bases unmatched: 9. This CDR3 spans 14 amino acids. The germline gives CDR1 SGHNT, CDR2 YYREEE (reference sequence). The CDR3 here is CASSRDRVGHEQFF. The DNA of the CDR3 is TGTGCCAGCAGCCGCGACAGGGTGGGGCATGAGCAGTTCTTC.

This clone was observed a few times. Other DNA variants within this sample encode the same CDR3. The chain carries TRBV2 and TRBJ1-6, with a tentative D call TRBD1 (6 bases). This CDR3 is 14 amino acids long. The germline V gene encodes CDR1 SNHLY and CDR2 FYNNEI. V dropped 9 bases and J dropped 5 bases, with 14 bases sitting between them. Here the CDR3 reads CARGGGGDNSPLHF. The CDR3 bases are TGTGCCAGGGGGGGCGGGGGTGATAATTCACCCCTCCACTTT.

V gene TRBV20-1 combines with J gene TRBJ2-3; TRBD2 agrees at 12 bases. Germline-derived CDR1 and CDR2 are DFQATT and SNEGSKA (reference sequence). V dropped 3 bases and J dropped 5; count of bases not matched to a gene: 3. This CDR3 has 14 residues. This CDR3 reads CSASILAGGDTQYF. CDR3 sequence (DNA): TGCAGTGCTAGTATACTAGCGGGGGGAGATACGCAGTATTTT.